Sequencing of this TCR beta chain was carried out in a study of CD8+CD57+ T cells in acquired aplastic anemia. As for the study in general: Sorting CD4+ and CD8+ cells gave DNA averaging 3.2 ug. Study outcomes and limitations: Simpson's diversity of CD8+ cells was not significantly different in patients compared with controls. Patients shared twenty-nine CD8+ CDR3 sequences with controls.

Previously, flow cytometry had revealed CD8+CD57+ cell expansion in the patients chosen for sequencing. Genomic DNA served as template for TCR beta VDJ and CDR3 profiling. TCRdb passed the reads through MiXCR, listing each CDR3 protein once. The data hold 190,000 or so distinct CDR3 sequences, with about half observed a single time. This clonotype appeared many times. Its antigen is currently unknown. Germline lookup yields CDR1 SGHNT and CDR2 YYREEE (reference sequence). The CDR3 length is 16 residues. V lost 4 bases, J lost 3 bases, and 6 bases stayed unmatched. The sequence was obtained from a human donor with aplastic anemia. The specimen sequenced was sorted CD4+, CD8+, or CD8+CD57+ T cells (not recorded which) from PBMCs. This sequence joins TRBV5-4 and TRBJ2-5; 13 nucleotides align to TRBD2. The DNA for the CDR3 is TGTGCCAGCAGCACGGAACTAGCGGGGGGGGAAGAGACCCAGTACTTC. Its translation is CASSTELAGGEETQYF.